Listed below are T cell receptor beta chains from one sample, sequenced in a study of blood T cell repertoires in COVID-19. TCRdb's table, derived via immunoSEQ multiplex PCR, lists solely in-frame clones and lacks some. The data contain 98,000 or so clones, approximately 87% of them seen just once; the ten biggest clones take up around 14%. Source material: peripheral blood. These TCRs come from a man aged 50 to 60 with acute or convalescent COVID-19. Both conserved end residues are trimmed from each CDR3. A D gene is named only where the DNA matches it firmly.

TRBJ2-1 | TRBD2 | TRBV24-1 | ATSDLGLAGANEQF
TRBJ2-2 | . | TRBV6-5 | ASSYSSNTGELF
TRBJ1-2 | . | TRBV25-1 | ASSGFSRQTYGYT
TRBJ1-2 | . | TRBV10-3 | AISEEGGNYGYT
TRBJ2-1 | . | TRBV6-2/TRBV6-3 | ASSRTGYNEQF
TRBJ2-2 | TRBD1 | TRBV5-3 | ARVPPGQGKRDNTGELF
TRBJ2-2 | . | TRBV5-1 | ASSLEVRTNTGELF
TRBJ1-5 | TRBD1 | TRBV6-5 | ASITGGGSQPQH
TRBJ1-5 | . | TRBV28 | ASSLSGDTQPQH
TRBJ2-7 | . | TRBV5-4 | ASSLVQGEQY
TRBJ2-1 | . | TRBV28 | ASSGSGVYNEQF
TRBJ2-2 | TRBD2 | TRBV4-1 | ASRHQRETGELF
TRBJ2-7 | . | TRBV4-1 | ASSQGHQSSYEQY
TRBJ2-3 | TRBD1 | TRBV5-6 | ASSPRGGFTDTQY
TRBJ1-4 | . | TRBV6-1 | ASSDADEKLF
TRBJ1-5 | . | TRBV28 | ASTPSGLKKVNSNQPQH
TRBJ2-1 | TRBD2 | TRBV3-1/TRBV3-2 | ASGWAGGVEEF
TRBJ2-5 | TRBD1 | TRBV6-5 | ASSPGGAETQY
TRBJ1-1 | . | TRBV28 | ASSPRWARNTEAF
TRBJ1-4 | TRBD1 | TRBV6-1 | ASSAKAAGQGFLLF
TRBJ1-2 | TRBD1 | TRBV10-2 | ASTLSSPTGTRGYT
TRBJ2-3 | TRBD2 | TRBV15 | ATSSGTSGAFKY
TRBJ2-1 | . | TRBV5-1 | ASSVVTGYNEQF
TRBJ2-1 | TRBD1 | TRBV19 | ASSETGQGVNNEQF
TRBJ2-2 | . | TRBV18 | ASSPQGQNTGELF
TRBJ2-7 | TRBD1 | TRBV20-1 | SASSSTGGQEQY
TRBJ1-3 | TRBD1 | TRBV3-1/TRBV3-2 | ASSQGGRGPGNTIY
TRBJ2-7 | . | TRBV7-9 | ASSYRVDNEQY
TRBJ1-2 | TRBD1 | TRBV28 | ASSQGELDGYT
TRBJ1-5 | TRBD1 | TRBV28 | ASTKPGTAGQPQH
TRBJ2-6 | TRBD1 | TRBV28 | ASSPQTGSGGANVLT
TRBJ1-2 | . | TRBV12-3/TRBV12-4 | ASSFTTNYGYT
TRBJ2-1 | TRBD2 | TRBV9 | ASSAGLAGYNEQF
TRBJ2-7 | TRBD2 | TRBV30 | AWRESGRAPYEQY
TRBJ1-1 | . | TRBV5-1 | ASSLDRLNTEAF
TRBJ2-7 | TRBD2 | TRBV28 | ASSLFQREGRQY
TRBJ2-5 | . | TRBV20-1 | SASKETQY
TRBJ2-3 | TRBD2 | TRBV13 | ARKVSSGSGIGGTDTQY
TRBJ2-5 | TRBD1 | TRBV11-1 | ASSLGGTGGVETQY
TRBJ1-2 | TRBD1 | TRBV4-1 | ASSQEGQFHGYT
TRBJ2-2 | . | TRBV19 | ASSSRLNTGELF
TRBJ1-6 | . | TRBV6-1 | ASSEARSNSPLH
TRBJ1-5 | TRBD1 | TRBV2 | ASRPTGFGNQPQH
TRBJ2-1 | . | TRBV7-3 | ASSLTGRNEQF
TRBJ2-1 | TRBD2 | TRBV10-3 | AISESPSGSNEQF
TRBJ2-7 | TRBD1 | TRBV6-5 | ASSYRDRGQYEQY
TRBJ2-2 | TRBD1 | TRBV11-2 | ASRTGTGELF
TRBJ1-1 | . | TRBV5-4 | ASSLLGREAF
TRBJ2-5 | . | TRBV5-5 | ASSSTGGGETQY
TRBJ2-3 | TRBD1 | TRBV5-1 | ASSFSTGSDTQY
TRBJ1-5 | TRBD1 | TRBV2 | ASSMDRVNQPQH
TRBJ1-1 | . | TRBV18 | ASSPLRGNTEAF
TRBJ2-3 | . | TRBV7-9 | ASSPTREDTQY
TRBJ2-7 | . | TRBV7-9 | ASSSILSAYEQY